This TCR beta chain emerged from a study of cytomegalovirus exposure and HLA in healthy donors. PCR employed 60 Vbeta and 13 Jbeta primers. Using immunoSEQ multiplex PCR, the repertoire was profiled, and TCRdb retains in-frame clones only, with some absent. Of 150,000 to 200,000 clones in the sample, approximately 80% are singletons; the top ten hold approximately 2.5%. Points from the study as a whole: Reportedly, HLA-A and HLA-B alleles of most subjects were accurately predicted from TCR beta. Among CMV-associated TCR beta chains, most appeared HLA-restricted in a later analysis. As a later analysis revealed, the rate of TCR association differed by HLA locus, with DRB1 most and HLA-C fewest.

V gave up 4 bases and J gave up 4 bases, with 12 bases separating them. CDR1 and CDR2 from the germline V gene are SGHDT and YYEEEE. The CDR3 totals 14 residues. In the case of this clone: The antigen remains undetermined.

This sequence joins TRBV5-6 and TRBJ1-5; D is uncertain. Source material: PBMCs. This receptor was taken from a man between 60 and 70 years old in good health and CMV-seronegative. The CDR3 DNA sequence: TGTGCCAGCAGCGAAGTCGGAGGTAATCAGCCCCAGCATTTT. Translation: CASSEVGGNQPQHF.